A single T cell receptor beta chain is shown here with its context. Its antigen is as yet unknown. The method was immunoSEQ multiplex PCR; TCRdb's version includes in-frame clones alone and lacks a portion of them. The sample yields 95,000 or so clones, roughly 84% seen once. This sample is drawn from a study of PD-L1 blockade in urothelial cancer. Study-level information: Atezolizumab 1,200 mg was given intravenously every 3 weeks, starting 2014. Male sex and bladder-origin urothelial cancer characterized about 85% of the roughly 29 patients.

Germline V lookup: CDR1 SGHAT, CDR2 FQNNGV. The CDR3 sequence is 14 residues long. V lost 10 bases and J lost 0; bases outside the gene matches: 8. General observations from the study: Pretreatment TCR clonality in blood, when below the median, was predictive of better survival.

Time point of the sample: pretreatment peripheral blood. Here the sequenced sample was PBMCs, taken around atezolizumab (anti-PD-L1) treatment. This sequence was found in a man between 60 and 75 years old with urothelial cancer. The chain employs TRBV11-2 and TRBJ1-1; 7 bases are shared with TRBD1. CDR3 sequence reads: CAIGGGSMNTEAFF. CDR3 bases: TGTGCCATAGGAGGGGGCAGTATGAACACTGAAGCTTTCTTT. The complete variable domain, with remaining parts taken from reference TRBV11-2 and TRBJ1-1, reads EAGVAQSPRYKIIEKRQSVAFWCNPISGHATLYWYQQILGQGPKLLIQFQNNGVVDDSQLPKDRFSAERLKGVDSTLKIQPAKLEDSAVYLCAIGGGSMNTEAFFGQGTRLTVV.